This TCR beta chain was captured in a study of patients and donors after allogeneic stem cell transplantation. TCRdb fed the RT-PCR reads into MiXCR, producing one record per CDR3 protein. The table records some 31,000 distinct CDR3 sequences, about 37% of them present only once. CDR1 and CDR2 (germline): SQVTM, ANQGSEA. V lost 4 bases and J 2 bases, leaving 10 bases between the germline ends. The CDR3 covers 13 residues. The TCR originated in a human donor who was either an allogeneic HSCT recipient or a stem cell or donor lymphocyte infusion donor (not recorded which). It is not recorded whose cells these are; they may come from a transplant donor. This chain connects TRBV29-1 to TRBJ2-3; D unresolved. The sequenced material came from blood, either unsorted or a sorted T cell fraction (not recorded which). The CDR3 bases are TGCAGCGTTGGCGGAGTTTACACAGATACGCAGTATTTT. The encoded protein is CSVGGVYTDTQYF.